Following are 26 T cell receptor beta chains from one sample sequenced in a study of shared clonotypes between healthy human individuals. Sequencing was performed with immunoSEQ multiplex PCR; in TCRdb, only in-frame clones are kept and a portion is missing. The sample contains some 2,000,000 clones, almost 96% of which appear only once. The source material was naive CD4+ T cells sorted from blood. Subset described: CD45RA+ positively selected. The receptors were sampled from a man aged 18 to 30 in good health.

V usage is TRBV6-5 and J usage is TRBJ2-7, with D unclear. Trimming cost V 8 bases and J 2 bases, with 7 bases left between them. The germline CDR1 and CDR2 sequences are MNHEY and SVGAGI. The CDR3 length is 11 residues. The CDR3 DNA follows: TGTGCCAGCCAAGGAACCTACGAGCAGTACTTC. Amino acids: CASQGTYEQYF.

With respect to this clone: Other DNA sequences of this sample code for an identical CDR3. This chain joins TRBV6-5 and TRBJ2-3; D is unresolved. V lost 7 bases, J lost 0 bases, and 5 bases lay in between. This CDR3 has 12 amino acids. Germline V CDR1 and CDR2: MNHEY, SVGAGI. In nucleotides, the CDR3 is TGTGCCAGCACATCCAGCACAGATACGCAGTATTTT. This codes for CASTSSTDTQYF.

As DNA, the CDR3 is TGTGCCAGCAGCCTATCTCAACAAGAGACCCAGTACTTC. Protein sequence: CASSLSQQETQYF. The chain carries TRBV6-1 and TRBJ2-5; D remains unclear. The CDR3 has 13 amino acids. Trimming took off 6 bases at V and 2 bases at J, with 10 bases between the two ends. Per the germline V gene, CDR1 is MNHNS and CDR2 is SASEGT.

V usage is TRBV5-4 and J usage is TRBJ2-6; D not resolved. Looked up from germline, CDR1 is SGHNT and CDR2 is YYREEE (reference sequence). The CDR3 contains 15 residues. V was shortened by 0 bases and J by 0 bases, with 4 bases between the two germline ends. CDR3 residues: CASSLDVSGANVLTF. CDR3 nucleotides: TGTGCCAGCAGCTTGGATGTCTCTGGGGCCAACGTCCTGACTTTC.

The rearrangement joins TRBV5-1 to TRBJ2-1; D gene unclear. V lost 4 bases, J lost 8 bases, and 10 bases lay in between. The CDR3 loop spans 12 amino acids. From germline, CDR1 is SGHRS and CDR2 YFSETQ. CDR3 residues: CASSPLRDEQFF. In DNA, the CDR3 is TGCGCCAGCAGCCCCCTCCGGGATGAGCAGTTCTTC.

The CDR3 protein is CASSLNGGRGEQFF. CDR3 coding DNA: TGTGCCAGCAGCTTGAATGGCGGGAGGGGTGAGCAGTTCTTC. The V gene is TRBV5-4, the J gene TRBJ2-1; 9 bases are shared with TRBD2. CDR1 is SGHNT and CDR2 is YYREEE in the germline V gene (reference sequence). The junction had 5 bases not matched to a gene; V was cut back by 1 base and J by 9 bases. This CDR3 is built from 14 residues.

The V call is TRBV19, the J call TRBJ2-2; D remains unclear. V was shortened by 3 bases and J by 2 bases, with 7 bases between the two germline ends. The CDR3 consists of 14 residues. Germline lookup yields CDR1 LNHDA and CDR2 SQIVND (reference sequence). The CDR3 is CASSITVNTGELFF. The CDR3 DNA follows: TGTGCCAGTAGTATTACTGTAAACACCGGGGAGCTGTTTTTT.

J is TRBJ2-5 and V is TRBV7-8; 7 bases map to TRBD1. CDR1 SGHVS and CDR2 FQNEAQ come from the germline V gene. CDR3 size: 13 residues. The ends lost 2 bases at V and 5 bases at J; junction bases unmatched: 2. The CDR3 region is CASSLTGVETQYF. The CDR3 bases are TGTGCCAGCAGCTTAACAGGGGTGGAGACCCAGTACTTC.

A note on this clone: The sample has other DNA sequences that encode this CDR3 too. V gene TRBV7-2 combines with J gene TRBJ2-7; D may be TRBD2 (6 bases). This CDR3 contains 13 residues. Trimming stripped 5 bases from V and 3 bases from J, with 11 bases between. Per the germline V gene, CDR1 is SGHTA and CDR2 is FQGNSA. As DNA, the CDR3 is TGTGCCAGCAGCCTTAACGGGGGCTACGAGCAGTACTTC. Protein: CASSLNGGYEQYF.

V is TRBV4-1 and J is TRBJ2-5; no firm D call. Germline loops: CDR1 MGHRA, CDR2 YSYEKL. CDR3 length: 14 amino acids. Trimming shortened V by 1 base and J by 7 bases, and 13 bases separated the two germline ends. CDR3 DNA: TGCGCCAGCAGCCAAGCGTTCGTCGCATCGACCCAGTACTTC. Its protein is CASSQAFVASTQYF.

This chain links TRBV28 with TRBJ1-1, with TRBD1 identical over 7 bases. The germline V gene encodes CDR1 MDHEN and CDR2 SYDVKM. The CDR3 is 14 amino acids. After removal of 6 bases from V and 10 bases from J, the junction contained 14 bases not matched to a gene. The CDR3, as DNA: TGTGCCAGCAGATCACTCGGACAGGCCCTATCAGCTTTCTTT. This sequence encodes CASRSLGQALSAFF.

This sequence joins TRBV7-8 and TRBJ1-5, with 8 positions matching TRBD1. The CDR3 length is 16 residues. CDR1 is SGHVS, CDR2 FQNEAQ, per germline. V was pared by 5 bases and J by 5 bases, with 11 bases of the junction left unmatched. CDR3 coding DNA: TGTGCCAGCAGCCCTTTCATGGACAGGGAGTATCAGCCCCAGCATTTT. It specifies CASSPFMDREYQPQHF. Looking up the rest from reference TRBV7-8 and TRBJ1-5 gives the full variable domain: GAGVSQSPRYKVAKRGQDVALRCDPISGHVSLFWYQQALGQGPEFLTYFQNEAQLDKSGLPSDRFFAERPEGSVSTLKIQRTQQEDSAVYLCASSPFMDREYQPQHFGDGTRLSIL.

This chain joins TRBV2 and TRBJ2-2, with D unclear. The V end lost 5 bases, the J end lost 4 bases, and 11 bases lay between the germline ends. Germline CDR1 is SNHLY and CDR2 is FYNNEI. This CDR3 region has 14 residues. The CDR3 nucleotides are TGTGCCAGCAGTCTGGCGTGGGGCACCGGGGAGCTGTTTTTT. Protein: CASSLAWGTGELFF.

The chain combines TRBV9 with TRBJ2-1, with 9 bases lining up with TRBD2. CDR1 and CDR2 from the germline V gene are SGDLS and YYNGEE. J gave up 8 bases and V 1 base, and 1 base lay outside the gene matches. This CDR3 region has 13 residues. The CDR3 region has the DNA TGTGCCAGCAGCGTAAGACTAGCGGATGAGCAGTTCTTC. Its translation: CASSVRLADEQFF.

V and J are TRBV6-5 and TRBJ1-2; tentatively, D is TRBD1 (5 bases). The CDR3 has 15 residues. V lost 6 bases to trimming and J lost 4 bases, with 18 bases between them. The germline CDR1 and CDR2 sequences are MNHEY and SVGAGI. The CDR3 is CASSRGGVKAYGYTF. CDR3 nucleotides: TGTGCCAGCAGCCGGGGGGGGGTGAAGGCCTATGGCTACACCTTC.

To note about this clone: Other DNA sequences in this sample translate to the same CDR3. The chain is built from TRBV5-1 and TRBJ2-1; 13 nucleotides align to TRBD2. CDR3 size: 15 residues. The V and J ends lost 5 bases and 4 bases, in that order; junction bases with no gene match: 3. Germline CDR1 and CDR2: SGHRS and YFSETQ. Written as DNA, the CDR3 is TGCGCCAGCAGTTCGGGACTAGCGGGGTACAATGAGCAGTTCTTC. It encodes CASSSGLAGYNEQFF.

The chain joins TRBV7-2 to TRBJ2-2; 16 positions agree with TRBD2. The CDR3 loop spans 18 amino acids. Germline assignment: CDR1 SGHTA and CDR2 FQGNSA. V was pared by 5 bases and J by 6 bases, with 9 bases of the junction left unmatched. In DNA form, the CDR3 reads TGTGCCAGCAGCACTCAGCCCGGGACTAGCGGGAGGGCCGGGGAGCTGTTTTTT. It yields the protein CASSTQPGTSGRAGELFF. Complete variable domain (other parts from reference TRBV7-2 and TRBJ2-2): GAGVSQSPSNKVTEKGKDVELRCDPISGHTALYWYRQSLGQGLEFLIYFQGNSAPDKSGLPSDRFSAERTGGSVSTLTIQRTQQEDSAVYLCASSTQPGTSGRAGELFFGEGSRLTVL.

The chain couples TRBV19 to TRBJ1-1, with 8 bases aligning to TRBD1. The CDR3 runs to 16 residues. J was trimmed by 5 bases and V by 4 bases; bases with no gene match: 12. Germline assignment: CDR1 LNHDA and CDR2 SQIVND (reference sequence). The CDR3, as DNA: TGTGCCAGTAGTACGGGACAGGTCCTTGAGGCGACTGAAGCTTTCTTT. It translates to CASSTGQVLEATEAFF. The entire variable domain, with the rest obtained from reference TRBV19 and TRBJ1-1, is as follows: DGGITQSPKYLFRKEGQNVTLSCEQNLNHDAMYWYRQDPGQGLRLIYYSQIVNDFQKGDIAEGYSVSREKKESFPLTVTSAQKNPTAFYLCASSTGQVLEATEAFFGQGTRLTVV.

The genes are TRBV18 and TRBJ2-2; D ambiguous. The germline gives CDR1 KGHSH, CDR2 LQKENI. The CDR3 length is 15 residues. V dropped 0 bases and J dropped 4 bases, with 9 bases sitting between them. The CDR3 protein is CASSPPASLTGELFF. The CDR3 DNA follows: TGTGCCAGCTCACCACCGGCCAGCCTCACCGGGGAGCTGTTTTTT.

The genes are TRBV9 and TRBJ2-5, with D possibly TRBD2 on 5 matching bases. Trimming took 6 bases from V and 5 from J, leaving 17 bases between them. This CDR3 is built from 14 residues. Germline CDR1 reads SGDLS; CDR2 reads YYNGEE. The CDR3 DNA sequence: TGTGCCAGCAATTTAGAAGGGCGCGGGGAGACCCAGTACTTC. This gives the protein CASNLEGRGETQYF. Looking up the rest from reference TRBV9 and TRBJ2-5 gives the full variable domain: DSGVTQTPKHLITATGQRVTLRCSPRSGDLSVYWYQQSLDQGLQFLIQYYNGEERAKGNILERFSAQQFPDLHSELNLSSLELGDSALYFCASNLEGRGETQYFGPGTRLLVL.

The chain employs TRBV28 and TRBJ1-5, with a tentative D call TRBD1 (5 bases). CDR1 MDHEN and CDR2 SYDVKM come from the germline V gene. This CDR3 spans 17 amino acids. V lost 6 bases to trimming and J lost 4 bases, with 22 bases between them. The CDR3 loop reads CASSKMSGAGGNQPQHF. CDR3 sequence (DNA): TGTGCCAGCAGCAAAATGTCCGGAGCGGGGGGGAATCAGCCCCAGCATTTT.

Note on this clone: Other nucleotide sequences in the sample specify the same CDR3. This chain connects TRBV9 to TRBJ2-3; no clear D gene. V lost 0 bases to trimming and J lost 6 bases, with 5 bases between them. Germline V lookup: CDR1 SGDLS, CDR2 YYNGEE. This CDR3 is 12 amino acids long. DNA for the CDR3: TGTGCCAGCAGCGTAGGTGCGGATACGCAGTATTTT. It is translated as CASSVGADTQYF.

As regards this clone: A junction end diverges from the germline sequence, so it may reflect a read error. The chain employs TRBV5-6 and TRBJ1-2, with 8 bases aligning to TRBD1. The CDR3 loop spans 15 amino acids. Germline V gene sequence: CDR1 SGHDT, CDR2 YYEEEE. The CDR3 DNA sequence: TGTGCCAGCAGCAACCGACAGGGGAGGAACTCTGGCTACACCTTC. Translation gives CASSNRQGRNSGYTF.

V is TRBV28 and J is TRBJ1-6; D is undetermined. The germline V gene has CDR1 MDHEN and CDR2 SYDVKM. V was shortened by 5 bases and J by 0 bases, with 17 bases between the two germline ends. This CDR3 region has 18 residues. CDR3 DNA: TGTGCCAGCAGTAAGAGCCAGGACGGCAGCTCCTATAATTCACCCCTCCACTTT. Translated: CASSKSQDGSSYNSPLHF.

This CDR3 is CASSYRARETQYF. The CDR3 DNA is TGTGCCAGCAGTTACAGAGCCAGGGAGACCCAGTACTTC. V and J are TRBV6-6 and TRBJ2-5; no clear D. Germline V gene data show CDR1 as MNHNY and CDR2 as SVGAGI (reference sequence). The CDR3 sequence is 13 residues long. Trimming removed 2 bases from V and 5 bases from J, with 9 bases in between.

V is TRBV2 and J is TRBJ2-7; 11 nucleotides align to TRBD2. V gave up 6 bases and J gave up 2 bases; unmatched junction bases: 3. The CDR3 length is 14 residues. Looked up from germline, CDR1 is SNHLY and CDR2 is FYNNEI. The CDR3 protein is CASRTGLAAYEQYF. Here the CDR3 DNA reads TGTGCCAGCAGGACGGGACTAGCGGCCTACGAGCAGTACTTC.